Listed below are T cell receptor beta chains from one sample, sequenced in a study of regulatory T cells in long-lasting Graves disease. From the multiplex PCR reads, TCRdb called clonotypes with MiXCR, one entry per CDR3 protein. The sample records approximately 460,000 distinct CDR3 sequences, about a sixth being singletons. Another study also made use of these data, one on T cells in Graves' hyperthyroidism and ophthalmopathy.

Sequenced material: peripheral blood mononuclear cells (PBMCs), taken at new diagnosis, from a patient treated with antithyroid drugs. Source of these receptors: a woman aged 30 to 39 with Graves disease. Both conserved end residues are part of each CDR3. A D gene is named only where the DNA matches it firmly. Not all rows give a size; the values are once, few, many and, for expanded clones, a class.

TRBJ2-7,many,9,TRBV20-1,TRBD2,TGCAGTGCCGGGCGGGAGTTCGGGTTC,CSAGREFGF
TRBJ2-1,many,16,TRBV27,TRBD1,TGTGCCAGCAGTTCTATCCCGGGACAGGGGTACAATGAGCAGTTCTTC,CASSSIPGQGYNEQFF
TRBJ1-5,few,16,TRBV20-1,TRBD1,TGCAGTGCTAGACAGGACAGGGGGCGGATAGGCCAGCCCCAGCATTTT,CSARQDRGRIGQPQHF
TRBJ2-7,many,14,TRBV11-3,-,TGTGCCAGCAGCTTAGGCTCCGGGATTGCCGAGCAGTACTTC,CASSLGSGIAEQYF
TRBJ2-1,many,15,TRBV28,TRBD1,TGTGCCAGCAGGCCGGGACAGGGGGAAAGCAATGAGCAGTTCTTC,CASRPGQGESNEQFF
TRBJ1-2,-,13,TRBV19,-,TGTGCCAGTAGTGCATACCCAGAGTACGGCTACACCTTC,CASSAYPEYGYTF
TRBJ2-7,many,15,TRBV9,TRBD1,TGTGCCAGCAGCGTAGCTGGGACAGATCTCTACGAGCAGTACTTC,CASSVAGTDLYEQYF
TRBJ2-1,few,18,TRBV20-1,-,TGCAGTGCTAGGCCTAGTGGGAGTAGGGGGGGGGCGGGCAATGAGCAGTTCTTC,CSARPSGSRGGAGNEQFF
TRBJ2-1,many,14,TRBV9,-,TGTGCCAGCAGCGTGGGCCCGGACTACAATGAGCAGTTCTTC,CASSVGPDYNEQFF
TRBJ2-1,many,14,TRBV7-2,-,TGTGCCAGCAGCTTAGGTATCTCCTACAATGAGCAGTTCTTC,CASSLGISYNEQFF
TRBJ2-3,-,16,TRBV20-1,TRBD2,TGCAGTGCTGTTTCCGGGACTAGCGGGAGAACCGATACGCAGTATTTT,CSAVSGTSGRTDTQYF
TRBJ1-1,-,15,TRBV7-2,-,TGTGCCAGCAGCTTAGGAGGCGTAGGGGGGACTGAAGCTTTCTTT,CASSLGGVGGTEAFF
TRBJ2-7,many,14,TRBV20-1,TRBD2,TGCAGTGCTAGAGATAGGGCTAGCGGGTACGAGCAGTACTTC,CSARDRASGYEQYF
TRBJ1-5,many,14,TRBV28,-,TGTGCCAGCAGTTTTCTGGACGTACATCAGCCCCAGCATTTT,CASSFLDVHQPQHF
TRBJ1-1,few,12,TRBV29-1,-,TGCAGCGTTGACAACGAATCCACTGAAGCTTTCTTT,CSVDNESTEAFF
TRBJ1-1,many,14,TRBV30,TRBD1,TGTGCCTGGAGCTTGACAGGGGCAAGGGCTGAAGCTTTCTTT,CAWSLTGARAEAFF
TRBJ2-7,few,13,TRBV24-1,-,TGTGCCACCAGTGAGGACATAACCTACGAGCAGTACTTC,CATSEDITYEQYF
TRBJ1-4,once,15,TRBV5-1,-,TGCGCCAGCAGCAGGACCGTTGCAACTAATGAAAACCTGTTTTTT,CASSRTVATNENLFF
TRBJ1-1,many,11,TRBV29-1,-,TGCAGCGTTGTACTTCTCTCTGAAGCTTTCTTT,CSVVLLSEAFF
TRBJ2-7,many,16,TRBV5-1,TRBD1,TGCGCCAGCAGCGTATCTCAAGGACAGGGGAAGTACGAGCAGTACTTC,CASSVSQGQGKYEQYF
TRBJ2-3,many,17,TRBV7-9,-,TGTGCCAGCAGCTTAAAATCCAGGGGAAGGTTCACAGATACGCAGTATTTT,CASSLKSRGRFTDTQYF
TRBJ1-3,few,11,TRBV29-1,-,TGCAGCGGACAGTCTCGAGACACCATATATTTT,CSGQSRDTIYF
TRBJ2-3,many,14,TRBV5-1,-,TGCGCCAGCAGCTTGGTTACGCCTAGGGATACGCAGTATTTT,CASSLVTPRDTQYF
TRBJ2-7,few,15,TRBV7-8,TRBD2,TGTGCCAGCAGCTCACGGACTAGGGCAGCCTACGAGCAGTACTTC,CASSSRTRAAYEQYF